The T cell receptor beta chain under discussion was sequenced for a study of blood T cell repertoires in COVID-19. The protocol was immunoSEQ multiplex PCR, while the TCRdb copy is restricted to in-frame clones and leaves out a portion. The table has around 50,000 clones, around 89% seen once. This CDR3 has 18 amino acids. V was trimmed by 3 bases and J by 4 bases, leaving 24 bases between them. Germline V gene data show CDR1 as KGHSH and CDR2 as LQKENI. What was sequenced was peripheral blood. The origin of this receptor is a human donor in a cohort sampled during active COVID-19. The chain joins TRBV18 to TRBJ1-1; D may be TRBD1 (5 bases). CDR3 sequence (DNA): TGTGCCAGCTCACCTCTCCTTGGTGGCAGCGGGGGGAGCACTGAAGCTTTCTTT. Amino acids: CASSPLLGGSGGSTEAFF.